This T cell receptor (beta chain) was found in a study of regulatory T cells in long-lasting Graves disease. This clonotype was counted many times. Antigen: not known. The CDR3 sequence is 12 residues long. Germline V gene data show CDR1 as SNHLY and CDR2 as FYNNEI. V was clipped by 0 bases and J by 4 bases, with 3 bases between them. Overall study findings and caveats: Examination was confined to peripheral blood, excluding thyroid tissue. With persistent disease, TRBV28, TRBJ1-2 and TRBJ2-5 were the favored segments.

The authors built TCR beta libraries using iRepertoire HTBI primers and Arm-PCR of CDR3 regions. TCRdb independently ran MiXCR on the multiplex PCR reads; one entry per CDR3 protein. This table has about 400,000 distinct CDR3 sequences, roughly 20% appearing once. Time point of the sample: persistent/refractory GD, antithyroid drugs over 5 years with positive TRAb. The TCR library was prepared using RNA isolated from PBMCs. Here the sequenced sample was peripheral blood mononuclear cells (PBMCs), taken when the disease was refractory, from a patient treated with antithyroid drugs. The chain carries TRBV2 and TRBJ1-2; the D is unclear. The sequence was collected from a female donor with Graves disease. CDR3 region: CASSEAVYGYTF. CDR3 bases: TGTGCCAGCAGTGAAGCGGTCTATGGCTACACCTTC.